Each of the 32 T cell receptor beta chains below was sequenced from the same sample in a study of persistence of HIV-infected CD4 T cells. Cells were stimulated with overlapping HIV-1 Gag 15-mer peptides. Sorting of responding CD4+ T cells relied on upregulated CD40 ligand together with CD69. Sequencing used immunoSEQ version 4 in survey mode. Only in-frame clones appear in the TCRdb table, and some are missing; sequencing was by immunoSEQ multiplex PCR. The sample has fewer than 15,000 clones; about 66% are singletons. Their specific antigens are unknown. Sequenced here: CD4+ T cells sorted from PBMCs after approximately 20-hour stimulation, sampled from a patient who received antiretroviral therapy. All receptors come from an adult man with HIV who was CMV-seropositive.

This chain connects TRBV6-5 to TRBJ2-7, with D possibly called TRBD1 or TRBD2 (5 bases each). The CDR3 spans 16 residues. V lost 0 bases to trimming and J lost 0 bases, with 12 bases between them. Germline V gene data show CDR1 as MNHEY and CDR2 as SVGAGI. CDR3 region: CASSYSGQGASYEQYF. The CDR3 DNA reads TGTGCCAGCAGTTACTCGGGCCAGGGAGCCTCCTACGAGCAGTACTTC.

This chain links TRBV18 with TRBJ1-3; D is unresolved. CDR1 and CDR2 (germline): KGHSH, LQKENI. V was clipped by 4 bases and J by 0 bases, with 13 bases between them. The CDR3 spans 16 residues. CDR3 in DNA: TGTGCCAGCTCACAAAGTCCCGGGAACTCTGGAAACACCATATATTTT. Amino acid sequence: CASSQSPGNSGNTIYF.

The chain employs TRBV30 and TRBJ1-6; 7 nucleotides align to TRBD1. Germline CDR1 is GTSNPN and CDR2 is SVGIG (reference sequence). The junction had 10 bases not matched to a gene; V was cut back by 1 base and J by 10 bases. The CDR3 spans 15 residues. CDR3: CAWSARTGGYSPLHF. DNA for the CDR3: TGTGCCTGGAGTGCCCGGACAGGAGGGTACTCACCCCTCCACTTT.

This clone was detected a few times. The V call is TRBV1, the J call TRBJ2-7; the table's D call, TRBD1, has no DNA check behind it. TRBV1 corresponds to a pseudogene. This CDR3 comprises 16 residues. The CDR3 loop is CTSSLHPGTGEHEQYF. The CDR3 DNA follows: TGCACCAGCAGCTTACACCCCGGGACAGGGGAGCACGAGCAGTACTTC.

A remark on this clone: Mismatch with germline at one junction end may stem from a read error. The chain carries TRBV7-7 and TRBJ2-5; 8 bases map to TRBD1. Germline loops: CDR1 SSHAT, CDR2 FNYEAQ (reference sequence). This CDR3 region has 16 residues. The CDR3 DNA is TGTGCTAGCAGCCCCGGAACGACAGGGGTCCAAGAGACCCAGTACTTC. This sequence encodes CASSPGTTGVQETQYF.

The chain joins TRBV19 to TRBJ1-1, with 8 bases that match TRBD1. After removal of 4 bases from V and 2 bases from J, the junction contained 6 bases not matched to a gene. Germline assignment: CDR1 LNHDA and CDR2 SQIVND (reference sequence). The CDR3 is made up of 15 amino acids. CDR3 DNA sequence: TGTGCCAGTAGTAGGGGGGACAGGAGAAACACTGAAGCTTTCTTT. Its translation: CASSRGDRRNTEAFF.

This chain connects TRBV25-1 to TRBJ1-4; D remains unclear. V was pared by 2 bases and J by 8 bases, with 9 bases between. Germline CDR1 and CDR2: MGHDK and SYGVNS. The CDR3 runs 13 residues. CDR3 loop: CASSEAHSEKLFF. CDR3 coding DNA: TGTGCCAGCAGTGAAGCCCACAGCGAAAAACTGTTTTTT.

This chain links TRBV2 with TRBJ1-2; D gene ambiguous. V was clipped by 6 bases and J by 4 bases, with 15 bases between them. Germline lookup yields CDR1 SNHLY and CDR2 FYNNEI. The CDR3 spans 14 residues. CDR3: CASSFPQARYGYTF. The CDR3 DNA follows: TGTGCCAGCAGCTTTCCCCAGGCGCGCTATGGCTACACCTTC.

This chain connects TRBV5-1 to TRBJ2-1; 7 positions match TRBD1. The CDR3 is 15 amino acids. Trimming at V came to 3 bases and at J to 7 bases, leaving 10 bases not matched to a gene. Germline lookup yields CDR1 SGHRS and CDR2 YFSETQ. CDR3 region: CASSSDRVSVNEQFF. The CDR3 bases are TGCGCCAGCAGCTCCGACAGGGTGTCTGTGAATGAGCAGTTCTTC.

This chain uses TRBV19 with TRBJ2-2; 8 bases fit TRBD1. The CDR3 runs 16 residues. Germline CDR1 is LNHDA and CDR2 is SQIVND (reference sequence). V was pared by 6 bases and J by 1 base, with 7 bases of the junction left unmatched. The CDR3: CASSRGRAENTGELFF. DNA of the CDR3: TGTGCCAGTAGCAGGGGGCGAGCGGAGAACACCGGGGAGCTGTTTTTT.

This clone was detected only a few times. The chain is built from TRBV19 and TRBJ1-4; D gene ambiguous. Germline-derived CDR1 and CDR2 are LNHDA and SQIVND (reference sequence). This CDR3 is built from 17 residues. With 5 bases removed from V and 0 bases from J, the gap between germline ends came to 16 bases. DNA for the CDR3: TGTGCCAGTAGTCCTCGTGAGAAGGACTCAACTAATGAAAAACTGTTTTTT. This codes for CASSPREKDSTNEKLFF.

This chain uses TRBV30 with TRBJ1-2; 11 bases map to TRBD1. V lost 2 bases to trimming and J lost 2 bases; unmatched junction nucleotides: 1. The CDR3 has 14 amino acids. Germline values: CDR1 GTSNPN, CDR2 SVGIG (reference sequence). Here the CDR3 DNA reads TGTGCCTGGAGTAGGGACAGGGGGAACTATGGCTACACCTTC. This codes for CAWSRDRGNYGYTF. Filled out from reference TRBV30 and TRBJ1-2, the complete variable domain reads SQTIHQWPATLVQPVGSPLSLECTVEGTSNPNLYWYRQAAGRGLQLLFYSVGIGQISSEVPQNLSASRPQDRQFILSSKKLLLSDSGFYLCAWSRDRGNYGYTFGSGTRLTVV.

This clone was found a few times. This rearrangement joins TRBV4-2 to TRBJ1-1; D unclear. Germline CDR1 and CDR2: LGHNA and YNFKEQ. The V and J ends lost 1 base and 1 base respectively, with 7 bases between them. This CDR3 is 14 amino acids long. CDR3 coding DNA: TGTGCCAGCAGCCAAGTAGGCTCGAACACTGAAGCTTTCTTT. Its protein product is CASSQVGSNTEAFF.

This clone was observed a few times. V usage is TRBV21-1 and J usage is TRBJ2-3; the table names TRBD1, a call not compared with the DNA. TRBV21-1 is a pseudogene locus. The CDR3 is 18 amino acids. CDR3 sequence (DNA): TGTGCCAGCAGCAAAGTAGCCTTAGACAGGGGACACGCAGATACGCAGTATTTT. Encoded protein: CASSKVALDRGHADTQYF.

The rearrangement uses TRBV7-9 and TRBJ1-3; D is possibly TRBD1 (5 bases). CDR1 SEHNR and CDR2 FQNEAQ come from the germline V gene (reference sequence). The CDR3 loop spans 15 amino acids. Trimming took off 5 bases at V and 2 bases at J, with 13 bases between the two ends. CDR3 sequence: CASSPQGTTGNTIYF. The CDR3 coding sequence is TGTGCCAGCAGCCCGCAGGGTACAACTGGAAACACCATATATTTT.

The chain couples TRBV30 to TRBJ1-2; possibly TRBD1 for D (5 bases). V lost 4 bases and J 0 bases, leaving 15 bases between the germline ends. The V gene's germline CDR1 is GTSNPN and CDR2 SVGIG (reference sequence). The CDR3 is made up of 15 amino acids. The CDR3 loop reads CAWIGRGFSNYGYTF. In DNA form, the CDR3 reads TGTGCCTGGATTGGTCGGGGGTTTTCTAACTATGGCTACACCTTC.

This clone was counted a single time. V usage is TRBV9 and J usage is TRBJ2-3; no reliable D call. V lost 0 bases to trimming and J lost 2 bases, with 4 bases between them. The germline V gene encodes CDR1 SGDLS and CDR2 YYNGEE. The CDR3 consists of 13 residues. Here the CDR3 reads CASSVGTTDTQYF. Here the CDR3 DNA reads TGTGCCAGCAGCGTAGGGACCACAGATACGCAGTATTTT. Looking up the rest from reference TRBV9 and TRBJ2-3 gives the full variable domain: DSGVTQTPKHLITATGQRVTLRCSPRSGDLSVYWYQQSLDQGLQFLIQYYNGEERAKGNILERFSAQQFPDLHSELNLSSLELGDSALYFCASSVGTTDTQYFGPGTRLTVL.

The chain is built from TRBV27 and TRBJ2-1; maybe TRBD1 (5 bases). Looked up from germline, CDR1 is MNHEY and CDR2 is SMNVEV (reference sequence). The CDR3 totals 17 residues. V was cut by 6 bases and J by 4 bases, with 22 bases left in between. CDR3 coding DNA: TGTGCCAGCAGCCCTTGGGGCAGGCCGTCTAATTACAATGAGCAGTTCTTC. Amino acid sequence: CASSPWGRPSNYNEQFF.

V gene TRBV30 combines with J gene TRBJ2-7; 8 bases are shared with TRBD2. Unmatched junction bases numbered 13, after V lost 6 bases and J lost 6 bases. Germline assignment: CDR1 GTSNPN and CDR2 SVGIG (reference sequence). The CDR3 spans 14 residues. The chain's CDR3 is CACSKRGSGAEQYF. For the CDR3, the DNA is TGTGCCTGTTCCAAGAGGGGTAGCGGGGCCGAGCAGTACTTC.

The J gene is TRBJ2-2, the V gene TRBV7-8; a possible D gene is TRBD2 (6 bases). Germline lookup yields CDR1 SGHVS and CDR2 FQNEAQ. This CDR3 is 16 amino acids long. Trimming left V 4 bases short and J 7 bases short, with 19 bases between. The CDR3 DNA sequence: TGTGCCAGCAGCTCACAAGGCGGGACCCCGGGCGGGGAGCTGTTTTTT. This gives the protein CASSSQGGTPGGELFF.

This chain joins TRBV19 and TRBJ1-2; D is undetermined. The CDR3 runs 12 residues. The germline V gene has CDR1 LNHDA and CDR2 SQIVND (reference sequence). The ends were cut back, 4 bases at V and 1 base at J, with 4 bases in the middle. CDR3 DNA: TGTGCCAGTAGTAAAAGTAACTATGGCTACACCTTC. Translated, it gives CASSKSNYGYTF.

The chain uses TRBV24-1 and TRBJ2-2, with a tentative D call TRBD2 (6 bases). Trimming left V 6 bases short and J 7 bases short, with 14 bases between. CDR1 is KGHDR and CDR2 is SFDVKD in the germline V gene. The CDR3 sequence is 14 residues long. The CDR3 region has the DNA TGTGCCACCAGTCGAGGGAGGTCTAGCGGGGAGCTGTTTTTT. This gives the protein CATSRGRSSGELFF.

This clone was recorded only once. The chain has TRBV6-6 and TRBJ2-7; D remains unclear. Looked up from germline, CDR1 is MNHNY and CDR2 is SVGAGI (reference sequence). Trimming left V 5 bases short and J 3 bases short, with 11 bases between. The length of the CDR3 is 13 residues. Written as DNA, the CDR3 is TGTGCCAGCAGTCTACTCGTGAGCTACGAGCAGTACTTC. Protein product: CASSLLVSYEQYF.

CDR3 nucleotide sequence: TGTGCCAGCTCACCACCAGGGGTCGTGAACACCGGGGAGCTGTTTTTT. Its translation: CASSPPGVVNTGELFF. The chain links TRBV18 to TRBJ2-2, with D perhaps TRBD1 (5 bases). The germline V and J ends were trimmed by 0 bases and 1 base, with 9 bases remaining between them. The CDR3 sequence is 16 residues long. CDR1 and CDR2 from the germline V gene are KGHSH and LQKENI. The complete variable domain, with remaining parts taken from reference TRBV18 and TRBJ2-2, reads NAGVMQNPRHLVRRRGQEARLRCSPMKGHSHVYWYRQLPEEGLKFMVYLQKENIIDESGMPKERFSAEFPKEGPSILRIQQVVRGDSAAYFCASSPPGVVNTGELFFGEGSRLTVL.

The V and J genes are TRBV7-3 and TRBJ2-7, with 7 bases aligning to TRBD2. The germline V gene encodes CDR1 SGHTA and CDR2 FQGTGA. The J segment lost 0 bases and the V segment lost 4 bases, leaving 3 bases of the junction unmatched. This CDR3 comprises 14 residues. The DNA for the CDR3 is TGTGCCAGCAGCTCTAGCGGTAACTCCTACGAGCAGTACTTC. Its translation: CASSSSGNSYEQYF.

A note on this clone: The sample holds other DNA sequences that translate to the same CDR3. V usage is TRBV2 and J usage is TRBJ2-7, with D perhaps matching TRBD2 (5 bases). Germline CDR1 is SNHLY and CDR2 is FYNNEI. This CDR3 region has 12 residues. Trimming removed 3 bases at V and 3 bases at J, with 6 bases between. The CDR3 region has the DNA TGTGCCAGCAGTGACGGAGGCTACGAGCAGTACTTC. Its protein is CASSDGGYEQYF.

This clone was detected a few times. The chain carries TRBV29-1 and TRBJ2-7; D is unresolved. The germline gives CDR1 SQVTM, CDR2 ANQGSEA. The V and J ends lost 1 base and 4 bases respectively, with 11 bases between them. The CDR3 loop spans 13 amino acids. CDR3 protein: CSVEGALGYEQYF. CDR3 DNA: TGCAGCGTTGAAGGGGCCCTCGGGTACGAGCAGTACTTC.

The chain recombines TRBV2 with TRBJ1-2; 9 nucleotides match TRBD1. Germline V CDR1 and CDR2: SNHLY, FYNNEI. CDR3 length: 14 amino acids. V dropped 9 bases and J dropped 7; count of bases not matched to a gene: 12. In DNA form, the CDR3 reads TGTGCCAGGAGGCTCGGAGGACAGGGGTCTGGCTACACCTTC. This gives the protein CARRLGGQGSGYTF.

V and J are TRBV5-8 and TRBJ2-3; 8 nucleotides align to TRBD1. This CDR3 is 16 amino acids long. The V gene end was trimmed by 6 bases and the J gene end by 5 bases; junction bases not matched to a gene: 14. Germline lookup yields CDR1 SGHTS and CDR2 YDEGEE. The CDR3 DNA follows: TGTGCCAGCACTACTCGACAGGGGACAGTTGGAGATACGCAGTATTTT. Its translation is CASTTRQGTVGDTQYF.

This clone was observed a few times. CDR3 DNA sequence: TGTGCCAGTAGTATATACCCCAGCGGGGGCACAGATACGCAGTATTTT. Protein sequence: CASSIYPSGGTDTQYF. The chain combines TRBV19 with TRBJ2-3, with TRBD2 matching over 7 bases. CDR3 size: 16 residues. Losses at the gene ends were 2 bases for V and 1 base for J; bases not matched to a gene: 6. Germline assignment: CDR1 LNHDA and CDR2 SQIVND (reference sequence).

The gene calls are TRBV10-3 and TRBJ2-6; tentatively, D is TRBD1 (5 bases). V was pared by 4 bases and J by 0 bases, with 10 bases between. The germline V gene has CDR1 ENHRY and CDR2 SYGVKD. The CDR3 has 16 amino acids. CDR3 in amino acids: CAISGQIGSGANVLTF. The CDR3 DNA reads TGTGCCATCAGTGGACAGATAGGCTCTGGGGCCAACGTCCTGACTTTC.

A few counts support this clone. The genes are TRBV18 and TRBJ2-2; no clear D gene. This CDR3 has 15 amino acids. V lost 3 bases and J 5 bases, leaving 13 bases between the germline ends. Germline values: CDR1 KGHSH, CDR2 LQKENI. The CDR3 here is CASSPTASYTGELFF. The CDR3, as DNA: TGTGCCAGCTCACCCACAGCGAGCTATACCGGGGAGCTGTTTTTT.